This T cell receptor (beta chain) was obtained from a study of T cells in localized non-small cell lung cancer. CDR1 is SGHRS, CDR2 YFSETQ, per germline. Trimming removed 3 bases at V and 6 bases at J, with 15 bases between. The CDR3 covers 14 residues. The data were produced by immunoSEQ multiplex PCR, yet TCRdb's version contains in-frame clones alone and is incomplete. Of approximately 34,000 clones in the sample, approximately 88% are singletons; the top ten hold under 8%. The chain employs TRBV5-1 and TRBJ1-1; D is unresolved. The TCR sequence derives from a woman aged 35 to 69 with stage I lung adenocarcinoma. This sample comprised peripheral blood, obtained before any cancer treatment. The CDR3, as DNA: TGCGCCAGCAGCTCTTATGGAGGGCGCGCTGAAGCTTTCTTT. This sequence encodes CASSSYGGRAEAFF.